This T cell receptor (beta chain) was recovered during a study of T cell responses to AZD1222 COVID-19 vaccine. The assay was immunoSEQ multiplex PCR, and TCRdb's table has in-frame clones only and misses some. The sample yields around 64,000 clones, 83% seen once. V lost 4 bases and J 5 bases, leaving 19 bases between the germline ends. The CDR3 sequence is 16 residues long. The germline V gene encodes CDR1 SGHTS and CDR2 YDEGEE. The rearrangement joins TRBV5-8 to TRBJ2-1; D not resolved. The specimen was peripheral blood, collected 28 days after the second AZD1222 dose. The TCR comes from an adult who received the AZD1222 COVID-19 vaccine. The CDR3 loop reads CASSRLRLGLNNEQFF. The CDR3, as DNA: TGTGCCAGCAGCCGGTTGCGGCTAGGGCTAAACAATGAGCAGTTCTTC.